The entry below describes one T cell receptor beta chain. The data stem from a study of OX40 agonist ivuxolimab in advanced cancers. Study as a whole: Previous treatment with anti-PD-1, anti-PD-L1 or anti-CTLA-4 therapy was allowed; more than 35% had received some. Three patients showed partial responses: one hepatocellular carcinoma and two cutaneous melanoma cases.

Using immunoSEQ multiplex PCR, the repertoire was profiled, and TCRdb retains in-frame clones only, with some absent. The data hold 96,000 or so clones, with 90% observed a single time. The investigators sampled blood at baseline, at cycle 4 day 1, and at cycle 7 day 1. This TCR came from an adult with an advanced solid tumor such as melanoma, head and neck, liver or kidney cancer. This material consisted of CD4+ or CD8+ T cells sorted from blood, taken in a trial of the OX40 agonist ivuxolimab.

The chain's CDR3 is CASGGYNTEAFF. In nucleotides, the CDR3 is TGTGCCAGCGGGGGCTATAACACTGAAGCTTTCTTT. The V gene is TRBV7-3, the J gene TRBJ1-1; TRBD1 might be the D (6 bases). The V gene lost 8 bases and the J gene lost 2 bases, with 9 bases spanning the gap. The CDR3 has 12 amino acids. Germline lookup yields CDR1 SGHTA and CDR2 FQGTGA.